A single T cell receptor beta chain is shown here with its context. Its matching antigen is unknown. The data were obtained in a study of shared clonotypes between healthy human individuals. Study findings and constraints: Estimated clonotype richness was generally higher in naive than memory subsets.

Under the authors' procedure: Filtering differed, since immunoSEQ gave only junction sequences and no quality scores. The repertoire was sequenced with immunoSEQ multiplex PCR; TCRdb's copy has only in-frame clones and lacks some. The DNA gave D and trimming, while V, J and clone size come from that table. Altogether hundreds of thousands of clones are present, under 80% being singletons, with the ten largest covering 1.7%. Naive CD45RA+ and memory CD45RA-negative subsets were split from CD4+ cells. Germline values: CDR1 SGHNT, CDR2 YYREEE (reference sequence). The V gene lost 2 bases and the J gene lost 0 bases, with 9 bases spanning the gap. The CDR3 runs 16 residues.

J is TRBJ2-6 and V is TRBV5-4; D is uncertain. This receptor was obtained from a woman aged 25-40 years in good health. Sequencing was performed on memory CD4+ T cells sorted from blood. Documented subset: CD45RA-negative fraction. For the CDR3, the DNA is TGTGCCAGCAGCTTCTATTCAGTCTCTGGGGCCAACGTCCTGACTTTC. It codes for CASSFYSVSGANVLTF.